The TCR beta chain described here comes from a study of cytomegalovirus exposure and HLA in healthy donors. Looking at the study overall: Researchers found that approximately 85% of around 400 genotyped donors fell within the Caucasian-associated ancestry cluster.

Germline V lookup: CDR1 LNHDA, CDR2 SQIVND (reference sequence). The V and J ends lost 5 bases and 2 bases, in that order; junction bases with no gene match: 5. The CDR3 length is 14 residues. It was with 60 Vbeta and 13 Jbeta primers that the PCR ran. Measured with immunoSEQ multiplex PCR; TCRdb has only the in-frame clones, and not every one. The table shows about 180,000 clones, with 80% occurring only once. The study, taken as a whole, reports: Trimming of TCR beta V- and J-genes showed a link, identified in a later analysis, to a missense DCLRE1C variant.

As regards this clone: The target antigen is unknown.

V usage is TRBV19 and J usage is TRBJ1-2; 7 positions agree with TRBD1. What was sequenced was PBMCs. This clonotype was obtained from a woman aged 25 to 39 in good health and CMV-seronegative. As DNA, the CDR3 is TGTGCCAGTAGTCCCGGGACAGTCAACTATGGCTACACCTTC. Protein product: CASSPGTVNYGYTF. The whole variable domain, remainder taken from reference TRBV19 and TRBJ1-2, is DGGITQSPKYLFRKEGQNVTLSCEQNLNHDAMYWYRQDPGQGLRLIYYSQIVNDFQKGDIAEGYSVSREKKESFPLTVTSAQKNPTAFYLCASSPGTVNYGYTFGSGTRLTVV.